This T cell receptor (beta chain) was sequenced in a study of OX40 agonist ivuxolimab in advanced cancers. Regarding the study as a whole: Some patients who did not respond also had low normalized T-cell clonal expansion.

Germline lookup yields CDR1 SGHRS and CDR2 YFSETQ. CDR3 length: 14 amino acids. V lost 0 bases and J 3 bases, leaving 7 bases between the germline ends. Concerning this clone: As yet, its antigen is unknown.

Only in-frame clones appear in the TCRdb table, and some are missing; sequencing was by immunoSEQ multiplex PCR. The sample yields about 54,000 clones, approximately 84% seen once. This sequence originates from an adult with an advanced solid tumor such as melanoma, head and neck, liver or kidney cancer. The V gene is TRBV5-1, the J gene TRBJ2-1; D unresolved. The specimen comprised CD4+ or CD8+ T cells sorted from blood, sampled in a trial of the OX40 agonist ivuxolimab. The CDR3 coding sequence is TGCGCCAGCAGCTTGGGTGGGGACTACAATGAGCAGTTCTTC. Protein product: CASSLGGDYNEQFF.